Listed below are T cell receptor beta chains from one sample, sequenced in a study of cytomegalovirus exposure and HLA in healthy donors. The method was immunoSEQ multiplex PCR; TCRdb's version includes in-frame clones alone and lacks a portion of them. The sample lists 60,000 to 75,000 clones; approximately 96% were seen once. The sequencing sample was made of PBMCs. The receptors were gathered from a man aged 18-30 years in good health and CMV-seronegative. The CDR3 runs from the conserved cysteine through the conserved F or W. Each record gives: D gene, J gene, clone size, V gene, CDR3 DNA, CDR3 protein. The D gene is left open where the match is weak. Clone size appears in some rows only: once, few, many, or a class for an expanded clone.

NA TRBJ1-5 NA TRBV19 TGTGCCAGTAGCCCCATAGGTGAGGGCAATCAGCCCCAGCATTTT CASSPIGEGNQPQHF
TRBD1 TRBJ1-4 NA TRBV9 TGTGCCAGCAGCCTTGGACAGGGGGGGAACGAAAAACTGTTTTTT CASSLGQGGNEKLFF
NA TRBJ1-1 NA TRBV6-6 TGTGCCAGCAGTACCCTGGCGGGGAACGGGAACACTGAAGCTTTCTTT CASSTLAGNGNTEAFF
TRBD1 TRBJ2-7 few TRBV28 TGTGCCAGCAGTTCAGGACAGGGAACCTACGAGCAGTACTTC CASSSGQGTYEQYF
TRBD2 TRBJ2-7 NA TRBV27 TGTGCCAGCAGTTTCACTAGCGGGAGTTGGTACGAGCAGTACTTC CASSFTSGSWYEQYF
NA TRBJ2-7 NA TRBV7-9 TGTGCCAGCAGCTTAGGACAGTACTACGAGCAGTACTTC CASSLGQYYEQYF
TRBD2 TRBJ2-1 NA TRBV28 TGTGCCAGCAGTTTTAACCCCCTTGGGGGACTAGCGGACAATGAGCAGTTCTTC CASSFNPLGGLADNEQFF
TRBD1 TRBJ2-7 NA TRBV5-4 TGTGCCAGCAGCAGTGGGGACAGGGCGTACGAGCAGTACTTC CASSSGDRAYEQYF
TRBD2 TRBJ2-1 NA TRBV4-3 TGCGCCAGCAGCCATGCCCCGGGACTAGCGGTCGGCGAGAATGAGCAGTTCTTC CASSHAPGLAVGENEQFF
TRBD2 TRBJ2-7 NA TRBV5-4 TGTGCCAGCAGCTTGGAACTAGCGGAAAACCCCAACCTTACCTACGAGCAGTACTTC CASSLELAENPNLTYEQYF
TRBD2 TRBJ2-1 NA TRBV28 TGTGCCAGTTATACCCTACTAGGGACTAGCGGGTCCTCGAGCTCCTACAATGAGCAGTTCTTC CASYTLLGTSGSSSSYNEQFF
TRBD1 TRBJ1-1 NA TRBV5-6 TGTGCCAGCAGCCTAAGGACAGGGGGCTTGAACACTGAAGCTTTCTTT CASSLRTGGLNTEAFF
NA TRBJ2-3 NA TRBV27 TGTGCCAGCACTCGGAGGGCCTCTGTTGATACGCAGTATTTT CASTRRASVDTQYF
TRBD1 TRBJ1-1 once TRBV11-2 TGTGCCAGCAGCGCGGGGACAGGGGGCACTGAAGCTTTCTTT CASSAGTGGTEAFF
NA TRBJ1-4 NA TRBV7-2 TGTGCCAGCAGGCGGTGGGGGGATGGGGTTAATGAAAAACTGTTTTTT CASRRWGDGVNEKLFF
TRBD2 TRBJ2-7 NA TRBV5-6 TGTGCCAGCAGCAGGGGAGGGGCCCTCTCCGAGCAGTACTTC CASSRGGALSEQYF
TRBD2 TRBJ2-1 NA TRBV4-2 TGTGCCAGCAGCCAAGCCAGCGGGAGTCTCCATGAGCAGTTCTTC CASSQASGSLHEQFF
TRBD2 TRBJ2-1 NA TRBV5-6 TGTGCCAGCAGCCTCCGGGACTACTACAATGAGCAGTTCTTC CASSLRDYYNEQFF
TRBD2 TRBJ2-7 NA TRBV30 TGTGCCTGGAGTGTACTGAGCGGGAAGTACGAGCAGTACTTC CAWSVLSGKYEQYF
TRBD1 TRBJ2-2 NA TRBV19 TGTGCCAGTAGTCGGGACAGGGACACCGGGGAGCTGTTTTTT CASSRDRDTGELFF
NA TRBJ1-2 NA TRBV9 TGTGCCAGCAGCGTAGCTAGCAGGAGCGGGAATTTAGTCGGTCGCGCCTATGGCTACACCTTC CASSVASRSGNLVGRAYGYTF
NA TRBJ1-1 NA TRBV5-1 TGCGCCAGCAGCTTGTTACAGGCGGGGACTGAAGCTTTCTTT CASSLLQAGTEAFF
NA TRBJ2-3 once TRBV5-8 TGTGCCAGCAGCTACGGTGCGAGCATGACTAGCACAGATACGCAGTATTTT CASSYGASMTSTDTQYF
NA TRBJ2-1 NA TRBV13 TGTGCCAGCAGCTTAGTTTTGGCAGATAACTACAATGAGCAGTTCTTC CASSLVLADNYNEQFF
NA TRBJ2-7 NA TRBV4-2 TGTGCCAGCAGCCACGCTGAGAGAGCCTACGAGCAGTACTTC CASSHAERAYEQYF
NA TRBJ2-1 NA TRBV5-1 TGCGCCAGCAGCTTGGGACCGGGGAGCTCCTACAATGAGCAGTTCTTC CASSLGPGSSYNEQFF
TRBD2 TRBJ2-1 NA TRBV4-3 TGCGCCAGCAGCCATGGTCTAGCGGGAGCCAGTGAGCAGTTCTTC CASSHGLAGASEQFF
TRBD1 TRBJ1-2 NA TRBV13 TGTGCCAGCAGCTTATCAGACAGGGGGCTTGATGGCTACACCTTC CASSLSDRGLDGYTF
NA TRBJ1-5 NA TRBV5-1 TGCGCCAGCAGCTTGGCAGGGAGGGACAATCAGCCCCAGCATTTT CASSLAGRDNQPQHF